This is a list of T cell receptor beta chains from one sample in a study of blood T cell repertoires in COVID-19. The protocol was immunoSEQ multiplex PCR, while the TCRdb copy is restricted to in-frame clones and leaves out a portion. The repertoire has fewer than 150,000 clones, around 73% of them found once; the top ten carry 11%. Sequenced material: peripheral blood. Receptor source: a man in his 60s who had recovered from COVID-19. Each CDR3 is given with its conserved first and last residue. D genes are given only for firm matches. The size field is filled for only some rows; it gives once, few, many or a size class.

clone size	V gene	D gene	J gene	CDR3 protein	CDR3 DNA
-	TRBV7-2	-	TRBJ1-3	CASRGGNSGNTIYF	TGTGCCAGCAGGGGAGGGAACTCTGGAAACACCATATATTTT
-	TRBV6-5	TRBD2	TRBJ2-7	CASSTRLAATYEQYF	TGTGCCAGCAGCACACGACTAGCTGCTACCTACGAGCAGTACTTC
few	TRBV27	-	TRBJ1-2	CASSLGSRYGYTF	TGTGCCAGCAGTTTGGGCAGCCGCTATGGCTACACCTTC
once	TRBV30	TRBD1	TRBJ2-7	CAWKGQGAILSEQYF	TGTGCCTGGAAGGGGCAGGGGGCGATTCTGTCCGAGCAGTACTTC
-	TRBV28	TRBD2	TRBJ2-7	CASSFRGVSYEQYF	TGTGCCAGCAGTTTCCGGGGGGTCTCCTACGAGCAGTACTTC
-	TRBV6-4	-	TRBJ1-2	CASSEEGSYGYTF	TGTGCCAGCAGTGAGGAGGGTAGCTATGGCTACACCTTC
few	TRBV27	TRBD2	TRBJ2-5	CASRSGGRRETQYF	TGTGCCAGCAGGAGCGGGGGTCGGCGGGAGACCCAGTACTTC
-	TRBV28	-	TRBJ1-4	CASSLQGEVTNEKLFF	TGTGCCAGCAGTCTACAGGGCGAAGTAACTAATGAAAAACTGTTTTTT
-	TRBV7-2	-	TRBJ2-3	CASGPLNPDTQYF	TGTGCCAGCGGCCCACTAAACCCAGATACGCAGTATTTT
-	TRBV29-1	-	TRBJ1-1	CSVVSAATEAFF	TGCAGCGTTGTGTCGGCGGCCACTGAAGCTTTCTTT
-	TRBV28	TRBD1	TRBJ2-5	CASSPGQGTGETQYF	TGTGCCAGTTCACCGGGTCAAGGGACAGGAGAGACCCAGTACTTC
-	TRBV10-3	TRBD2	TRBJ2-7	CAISDPSGGYEQYF	TGTGCCATCAGTGACCCTAGCGGGGGTTACGAGCAGTACTTC
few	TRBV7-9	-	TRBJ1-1	CASSFEGVGTEAFF	TGTGCCAGCAGCTTCGAGGGGGTGGGCACTGAAGCTTTCTTT
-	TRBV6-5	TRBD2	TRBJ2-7	CASSLERGPSYEQYF	TGTGCCAGCAGTTTGGAGCGGGGGCCATCCTACGAGCAGTACTTC
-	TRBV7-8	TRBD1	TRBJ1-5	CASSSDRAYEPQHF	TGTGCCAGCAGTTCCGACAGGGCTTATGAGCCCCAGCATTTT
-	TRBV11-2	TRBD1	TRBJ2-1	CASTGQEVNEQFF	TGTGCCAGCACTGGACAGGAGGTCAATGAGCAGTTCTTC
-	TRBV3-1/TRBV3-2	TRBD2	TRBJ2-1	CASSQLHSGGSSYNEQFF	TGTGCCAGCAGCCAACTTCACAGCGGGGGGAGCTCCTACAATGAGCAGTTCTTC
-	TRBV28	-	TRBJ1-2	CASSLRTYGYTF	TGTGCCAGCAGTTTGAGGACATACGGCTACACCTTC
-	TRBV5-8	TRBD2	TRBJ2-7	CASSLEAGAYEQYF	TGTGCCAGCAGCTTGGAGGCGGGAGCCTACGAGCAGTACTTC
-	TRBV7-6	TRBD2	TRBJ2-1	CASSLAVGGEGHNEQFF	TGTGCCAGCAGCTTAGCTGTGGGCGGGGAGGGACACAATGAGCAGTTCTTC
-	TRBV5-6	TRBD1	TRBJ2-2	CASSLYKTGGPTGELFF	TGTGCCAGCAGCTTGTATAAAACAGGGGGTCCGACCGGGGAGCTGTTTTTT
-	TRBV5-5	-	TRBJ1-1	CASSLVGAKTEAFF	TGTGCCAGCAGCTTGGTGGGGGCGAAGACTGAAGCTTTCTTT
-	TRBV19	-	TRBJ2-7	CASSSLGGTTYEQYF	TGTGCCAGTAGTAGCCTTGGGGGGACCACCTACGAGCAGTACTTC
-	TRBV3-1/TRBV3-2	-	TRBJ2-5	CASSQRRGGETQYF	TGTGCCAGCAGCCAAAGGAGGGGTGGAGAGACCCAGTACTTC
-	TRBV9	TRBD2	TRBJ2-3	CASTRGGGAADTQYF	TGTGCCAGCACGAGGGGCGGGGGGGCAGCAGATACGCAGTATTTT
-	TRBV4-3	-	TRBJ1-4	CASSQERSRGSEKLFF	TGCGCCAGCAGCCAAGAGCGCAGCCGAGGGAGCGAAAAACTGTTTTTT
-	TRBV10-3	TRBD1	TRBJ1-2	CAIRPGQGAAGYTF	TGTGCCATCAGACCGGGACAGGGGGCGGCTGGCTACACCTTC
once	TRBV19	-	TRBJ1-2	CASSILGSYGYTF	TGTGCCAGTAGTATCCTAGGATCCTATGGCTACACCTTC
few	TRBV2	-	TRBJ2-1	CASSVSRTYNEQFF	TGTGCCAGCAGTGTCAGCAGGACCTACAATGAGCAGTTCTTC
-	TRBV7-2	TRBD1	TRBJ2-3	CASSLQGAVPDTQYF	TGTGCCAGCAGCCTACAGGGGGCTGTTCCAGATACGCAGTATTTT
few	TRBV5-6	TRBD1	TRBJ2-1	CASKLGGQVGDEQFF	TGTGCCAGCAAACTTGGGGGACAGGTCGGGGATGAGCAGTTCTTC
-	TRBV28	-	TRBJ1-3	CASSFMGGSGNTIYF	TGTGCCAGCAGTTTTATGGGGGGCTCTGGAAACACCATATATTTT
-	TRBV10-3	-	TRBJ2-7	CAISGAVYEQYF	TGTGCCATCAGTGGGGCAGTTTACGAGCAGTACTTC
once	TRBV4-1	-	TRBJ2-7	CASSQIRDSYEQYF	TGCGCCAGCAGCCAAATCCGGGACTCCTACGAGCAGTACTTC
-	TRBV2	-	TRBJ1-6	CASKDMENSPLHF	TGTGCCAGCAAGGACATGGAGAATTCACCCCTCCACTTT
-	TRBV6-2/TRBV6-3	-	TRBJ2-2	CASSSVLNTGELFF	TGTGCCAGCAGTTCTGTTCTGAACACCGGGGAGCTGTTTTTT
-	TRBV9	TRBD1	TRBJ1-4	CASSRTGGGEKLFF	TGTGCCAGCAGCAGAACAGGGGGCGGTGAAAAACTGTTTTTT
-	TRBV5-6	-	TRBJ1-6	CASSLAGGRISPLHF	TGTGCCAGCAGCTTGGCCGGGGGGCGCATCTCACCCCTCCACTTT
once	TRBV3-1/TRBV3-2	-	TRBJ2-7	CASSQAQGGSYEQYF	TGTGCCAGCAGCCAAGCCCAGGGGGGTTCCTACGAGCAGTACTTC
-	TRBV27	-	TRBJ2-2	CASRPGTPNTGELFF	TGTGCCAGCAGGCCCGGGACTCCGAACACCGGGGAGCTGTTTTTT
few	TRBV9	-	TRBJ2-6	CASSGAIGVASGANVLTF	TGTGCCAGCAGCGGAGCCATAGGAGTAGCCTCAGGGGCCAACGTCCTGACTTTC